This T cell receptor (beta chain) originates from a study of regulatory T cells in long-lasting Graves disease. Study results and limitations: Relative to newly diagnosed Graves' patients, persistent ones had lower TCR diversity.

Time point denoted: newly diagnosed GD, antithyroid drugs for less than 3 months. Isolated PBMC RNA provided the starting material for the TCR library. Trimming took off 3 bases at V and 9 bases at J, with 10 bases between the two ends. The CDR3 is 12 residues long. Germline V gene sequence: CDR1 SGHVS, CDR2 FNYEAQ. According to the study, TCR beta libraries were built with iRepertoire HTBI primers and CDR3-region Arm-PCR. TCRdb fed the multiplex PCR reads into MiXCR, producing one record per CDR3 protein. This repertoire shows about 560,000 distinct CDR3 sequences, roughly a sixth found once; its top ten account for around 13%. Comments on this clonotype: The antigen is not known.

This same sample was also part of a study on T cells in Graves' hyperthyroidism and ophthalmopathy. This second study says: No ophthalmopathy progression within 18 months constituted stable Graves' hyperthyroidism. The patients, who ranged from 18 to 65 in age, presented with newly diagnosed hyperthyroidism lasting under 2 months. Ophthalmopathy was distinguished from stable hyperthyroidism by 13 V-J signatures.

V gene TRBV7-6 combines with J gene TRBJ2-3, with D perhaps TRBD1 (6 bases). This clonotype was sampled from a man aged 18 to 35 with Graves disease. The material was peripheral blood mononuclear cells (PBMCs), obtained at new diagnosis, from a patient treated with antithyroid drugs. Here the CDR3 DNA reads TGTGCCAGCAGCTTCGGACAGACAACGCAGTATTTT. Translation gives CASSFGQTTQYF.